Only a few counts were recorded for the clone carrying this T cell receptor beta chain. Antigen specificity is unknown. This record comes from a study of identical twins. Broader study findings: Those out-of-frame alpha sequences shared by twins showed an excess of low generation probability. Weaker excess sharing between twins was seen in beta out-of-frame sequences. Fewer insertions characterized abundant cord blood beta clonotypes, whereas memory repertoires showed none.

V was trimmed by 0 bases and J by 5 bases, leaving 8 bases between them. CDR3 length equals 14 residues. A universal primer site was added by template switching, and unique molecular identifiers were carried by the cDNA. MiXCR, run by TCRdb on the 5' RACE reads, gives a single entry per CDR3 protein. The data hold about 890,000 distinct CDR3 sequences, with around 12% observed a single time. A further study also used this sample, focusing on yellow fever vaccine responses in identical twins.

The chain recombines TRBV12-3 or TRBV12-4 with TRBJ2-1; D perhaps matches TRBD1 (6 bases). The material sequenced was PBMCs. This receptor was obtained from a woman aged 18 to 35 in good health. This chain's CDR3 is CASSLAGADNEQFF. In DNA form, the CDR3 reads TGTGCCAGCAGTTTAGCGGGGGCGGACAATGAGCAGTTCTTC.